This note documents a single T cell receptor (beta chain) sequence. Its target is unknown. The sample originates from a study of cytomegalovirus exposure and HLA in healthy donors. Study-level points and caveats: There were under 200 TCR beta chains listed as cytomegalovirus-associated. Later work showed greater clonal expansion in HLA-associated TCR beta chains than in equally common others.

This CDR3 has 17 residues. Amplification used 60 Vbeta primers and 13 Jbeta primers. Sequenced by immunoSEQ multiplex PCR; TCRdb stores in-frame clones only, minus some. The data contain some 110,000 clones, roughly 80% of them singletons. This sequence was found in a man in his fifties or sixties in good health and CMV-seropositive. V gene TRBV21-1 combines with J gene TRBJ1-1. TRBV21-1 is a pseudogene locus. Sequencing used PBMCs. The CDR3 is CASSPTTRGLPNTEAFF. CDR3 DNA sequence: TGTGCCAGCAGCCCGACGACCCGGGGACTCCCGAACACTGAAGCTTTCTTT.